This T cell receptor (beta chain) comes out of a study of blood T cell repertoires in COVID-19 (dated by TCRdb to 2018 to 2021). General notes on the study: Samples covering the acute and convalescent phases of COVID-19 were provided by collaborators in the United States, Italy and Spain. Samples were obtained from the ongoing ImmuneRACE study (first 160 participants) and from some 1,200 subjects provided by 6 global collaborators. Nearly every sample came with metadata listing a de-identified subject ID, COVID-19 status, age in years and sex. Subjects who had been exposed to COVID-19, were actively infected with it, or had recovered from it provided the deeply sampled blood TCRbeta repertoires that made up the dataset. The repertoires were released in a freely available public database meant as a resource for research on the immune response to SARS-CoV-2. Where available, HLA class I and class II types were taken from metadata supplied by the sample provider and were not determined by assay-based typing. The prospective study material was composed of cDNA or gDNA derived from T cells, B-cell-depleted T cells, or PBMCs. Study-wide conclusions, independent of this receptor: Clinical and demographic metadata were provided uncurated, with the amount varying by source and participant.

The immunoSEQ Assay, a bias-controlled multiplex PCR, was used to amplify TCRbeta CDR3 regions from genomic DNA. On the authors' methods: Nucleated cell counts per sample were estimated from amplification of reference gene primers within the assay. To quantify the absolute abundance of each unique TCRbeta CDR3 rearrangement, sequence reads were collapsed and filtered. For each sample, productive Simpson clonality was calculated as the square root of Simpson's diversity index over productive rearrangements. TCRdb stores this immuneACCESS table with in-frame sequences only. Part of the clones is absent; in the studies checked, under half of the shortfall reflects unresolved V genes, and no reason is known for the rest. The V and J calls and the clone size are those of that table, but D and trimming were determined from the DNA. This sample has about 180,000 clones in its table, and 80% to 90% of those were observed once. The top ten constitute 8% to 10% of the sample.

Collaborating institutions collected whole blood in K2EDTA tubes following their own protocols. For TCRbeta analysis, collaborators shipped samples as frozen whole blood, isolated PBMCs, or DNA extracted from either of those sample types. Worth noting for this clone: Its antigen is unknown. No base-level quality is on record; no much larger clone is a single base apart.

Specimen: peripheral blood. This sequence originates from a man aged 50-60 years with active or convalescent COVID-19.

The DNA reads TGTGCCAGCAGCCCCGGGACAGCGATAATGAACACTGAAGCTTTCTTT. Its protein is CASSPGTAIMNTEAFF. The rearrangement joined TRBV7-2 to TRBJ1-1; 7 middle bases align to TRBD1. After removal of 5 bases from V and 0 bases from J, the junction retains 9 bases not matched to a gene. The CDR3 runs 16 residues from the cysteine to the phenylalanine. Of all the DNA, just the CDR3 is kept, 48 bases in frame from base 1. Looking up the germline V gene yields CDR1 SGHTA and CDR2 FQGNSA.